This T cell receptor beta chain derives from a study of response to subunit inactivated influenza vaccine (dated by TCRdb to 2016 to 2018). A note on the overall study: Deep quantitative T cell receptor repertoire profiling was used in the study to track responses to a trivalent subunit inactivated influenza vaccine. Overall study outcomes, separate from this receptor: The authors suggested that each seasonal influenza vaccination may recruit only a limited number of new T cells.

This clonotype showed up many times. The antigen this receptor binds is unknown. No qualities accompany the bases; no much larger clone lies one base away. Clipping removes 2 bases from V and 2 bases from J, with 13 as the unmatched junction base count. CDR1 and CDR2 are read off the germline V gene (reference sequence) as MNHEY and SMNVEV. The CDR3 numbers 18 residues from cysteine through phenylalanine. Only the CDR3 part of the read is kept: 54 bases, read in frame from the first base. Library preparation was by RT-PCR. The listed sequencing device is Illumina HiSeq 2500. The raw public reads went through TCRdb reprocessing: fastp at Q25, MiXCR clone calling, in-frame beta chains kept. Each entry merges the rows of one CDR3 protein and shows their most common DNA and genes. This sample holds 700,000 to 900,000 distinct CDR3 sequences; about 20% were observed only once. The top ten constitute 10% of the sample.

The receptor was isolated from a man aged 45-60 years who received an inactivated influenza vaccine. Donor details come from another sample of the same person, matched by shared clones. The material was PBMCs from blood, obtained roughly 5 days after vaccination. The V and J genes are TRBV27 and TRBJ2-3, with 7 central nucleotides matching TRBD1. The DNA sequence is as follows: TGTGCCAGCAGTTTAACCCAAACCGGGACAGAATCCACAGATACGCAGTATTTT. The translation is CASSLTQTGTESTDTQYF.